The T cell receptor (beta chain) under discussion was sequenced for a study of a mutant IDH1 vaccine in newly diagnosed glioma. On the study more broadly: Investigators started vaccination 4-6 weeks after radiotherapy alone, or with temozolomide cycles. There were roughly 62% males and around 38% females among treated patients, whose mean age was about 38 years. Week 35 was safety follow-up visit V12; week 47 was end-of-study visit V13.

Time point reported: week 35, safety follow-up. A 20-mer mutant IDH1 peptide at 300 ug was injected subcutaneously with topical imiquimod. Every donor had a new WHO grade 3 or 4 astrocytoma that was IDH1-mutant, with loss of nuclear ATRX. The germline V gene encodes CDR1 SGHRS and CDR2 YFSETQ. Trimming left V 0 bases short and J 1 base short, with 6 bases between. This CDR3 comprises 14 residues. A word on this clone: Its antigen is as yet unknown.

The protocol was immunoSEQ multiplex PCR, while the TCRdb copy is restricted to in-frame clones and leaves out a portion. The table includes 50,000 to 65,000 clones, 86% detected once. V usage is TRBV5-1 and J usage is TRBJ2-3, with D maybe TRBD1 (5 bases). This TCR derives from a man aged 35 to 55 with glioma. This sample comprised PBMCs, obtained from a glioma patient whose treatment included an IDH1 peptide vaccine. In nucleotides, the CDR3 is TGCGCCAGCAGCTTGGGACAGCGCACAGATACGCAGTATTTT. Protein product: CASSLGQRTDTQYF.